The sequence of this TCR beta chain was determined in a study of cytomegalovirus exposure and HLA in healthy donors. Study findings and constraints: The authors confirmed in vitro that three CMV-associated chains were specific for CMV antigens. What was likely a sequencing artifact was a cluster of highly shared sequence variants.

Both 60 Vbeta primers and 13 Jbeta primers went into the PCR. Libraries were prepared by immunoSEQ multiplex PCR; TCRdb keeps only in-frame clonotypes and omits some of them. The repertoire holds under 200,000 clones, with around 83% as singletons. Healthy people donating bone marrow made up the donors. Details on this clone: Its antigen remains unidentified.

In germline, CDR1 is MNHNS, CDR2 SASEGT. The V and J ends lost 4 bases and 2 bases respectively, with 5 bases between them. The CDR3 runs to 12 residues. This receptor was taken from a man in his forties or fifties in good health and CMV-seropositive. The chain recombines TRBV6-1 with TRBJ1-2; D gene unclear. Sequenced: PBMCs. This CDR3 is CASSVQNYGYTF. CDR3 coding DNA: TGTGCCAGCAGTGTCCAGAACTATGGCTACACCTTC.